This is a list of T cell receptor beta chains from one sample in a study of T cell clusters in autoimmune cytopenias. TCRdb re-called the multiplex PCR reads, yielding one record per CDR3 amino acid sequence without DNA. This table lists about 9,500 distinct CDR3 sequences. Sample: peripheral blood. The receptor source for this set is a human donor with an autoimmune cytopenia or autoimmune hepatitis (not recorded which). Both conserved end residues are part of each CDR3. The order of the fields is V gene, J gene, clone size, CDR3 protein. Some rows have no size entry. The others give once, few or many, or a class for an expanded clone.

TRBV5-5	TRBJ2-2	NA	CASSLGGSWGGELFF
TRBV21-1	TRBJ2-3	NA	CASSSVRKDTQYF
TRBV28	TRBJ2-3	NA	CASRTGVGGTQYF
TRBV4-2	TRBJ2-3	NA	CASSRGGLDTQYF
TRBV5-4	TRBJ2-7	NA	CASSFGAYEQYF
TRBV29-1	TRBJ1-1	medium-sized	CSVHRQGRNTEAFF
TRBV10-3	TRBJ2-1	medium-sized	CAIRGQGDNEQFF
TRBV7-9	TRBJ1-1	NA	CASSSRGDAFF
TRBV6-4	TRBJ2-1	medium-sized	CASSDALGLGDEQFF
TRBV18	TRBJ2-3	NA	CASSPSDTQYF
TRBV19	TRBJ2-1	medium-sized	CASTLTETAQGEQFF
TRBV19	TRBJ1-5	NA	CASSILTENNQPQHF
TRBV10-3	TRBJ2-3	NA	CAISLTWGSTDTQYF
TRBV5-6	TRBJ2-5	NA	CASSRDRSETQYF
TRBV6-6	TRBJ2-2	NA	CASSYSPSTPRDTGELFF
TRBV5-1	TRBJ1-2	NA	CASSEGPLDYGYTF
TRBV20-1	TRBJ2-5	NA	CSATTSGDLTQYF
TRBV12-3/TRBV12-4	TRBJ1-4	medium-sized	CASSQTVEKLFF
TRBV18	TRBJ2-2	medium-sized	CASSREQVANTGELFF
TRBV6-5	TRBJ1-1	medium-sized	CASSRSGTGGSPEAFF
TRBV20-1	TRBJ2-3	NA	CSARDKEGTDTQYF
TRBV6-1	TRBJ2-7	NA	CASSEAPRGEQYF
TRBV15	TRBJ1-1	NA	CATSRAAVGSLNTEAFF
TRBV27	TRBJ2-7	medium-sized	CASSLSARAYEQYF
TRBV18	TRBJ2-3	medium-sized	CASSLYPGTSTDTQYF
TRBV27	TRBJ2-1	NA	CASSSPVGSYNEQFF
TRBV5-1	TRBJ2-7	NA	CASSLAGGAKAYEQYF
TRBV6-5	TRBJ2-1	medium-sized	CASSYSPGGTQFF
TRBV7-2	TRBJ2-5	NA	CASSPVAGGGETQYF